Sequencing of this T cell receptor (beta chain) was carried out in a study of blood T cell repertoires in COVID-19. The table came from immunoSEQ multiplex PCR; TCRdb's copy has only in-frame clones and leaves some out. The sample has over 200,000 clones, more than 80% seen once. This CDR3 has 13 residues. Losses at the gene ends were 10 bases for V and 1 base for J; bases not matched to a gene: 5. Germline V gene lookup returns CDR1 SGHNT and CDR2 YYREEE (reference sequence). Specimen: peripheral blood. The gene calls are TRBV5-4 and TRBJ2-5; 9 bases agree with TRBD2. This receptor was obtained from a woman of 80 years or more with COVID-19, enrolled during active disease. CDR3: CAAGAGGQETQYF. CDR3 nucleotides: TGTGCCGCAGGAGCGGGGGGCCAAGAGACCCAGTACTTC.